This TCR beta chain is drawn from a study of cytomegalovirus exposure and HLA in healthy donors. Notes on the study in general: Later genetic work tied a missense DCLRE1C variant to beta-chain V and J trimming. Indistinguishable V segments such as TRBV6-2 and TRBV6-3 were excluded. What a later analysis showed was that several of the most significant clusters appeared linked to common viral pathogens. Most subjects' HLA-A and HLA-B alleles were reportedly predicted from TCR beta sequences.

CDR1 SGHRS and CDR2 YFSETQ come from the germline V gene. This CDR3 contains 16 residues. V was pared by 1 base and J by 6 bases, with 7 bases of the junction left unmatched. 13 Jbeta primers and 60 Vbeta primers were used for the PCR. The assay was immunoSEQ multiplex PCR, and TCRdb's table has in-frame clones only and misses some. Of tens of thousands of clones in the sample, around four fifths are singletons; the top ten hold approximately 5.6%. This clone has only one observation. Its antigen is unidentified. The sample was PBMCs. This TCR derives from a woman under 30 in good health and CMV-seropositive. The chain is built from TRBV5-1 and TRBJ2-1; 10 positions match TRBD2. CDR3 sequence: CASSLTLAGALNEQFF. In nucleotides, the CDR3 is TGCGCCAGCAGCTTGACGCTAGCGGGAGCCCTCAATGAGCAGTTCTTC.